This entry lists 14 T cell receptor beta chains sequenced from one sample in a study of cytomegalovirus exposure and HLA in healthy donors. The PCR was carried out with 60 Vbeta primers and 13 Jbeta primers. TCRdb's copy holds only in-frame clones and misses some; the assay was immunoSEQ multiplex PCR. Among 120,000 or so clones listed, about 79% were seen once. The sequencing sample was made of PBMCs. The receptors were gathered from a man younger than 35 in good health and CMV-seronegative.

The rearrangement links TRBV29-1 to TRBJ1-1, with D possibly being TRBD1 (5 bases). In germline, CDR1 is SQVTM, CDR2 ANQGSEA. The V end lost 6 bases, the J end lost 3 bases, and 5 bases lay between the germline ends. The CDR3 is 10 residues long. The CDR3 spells CSVGHTEAFF. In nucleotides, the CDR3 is TGCAGCGTGGGGCACACTGAAGCTTTCTTT.

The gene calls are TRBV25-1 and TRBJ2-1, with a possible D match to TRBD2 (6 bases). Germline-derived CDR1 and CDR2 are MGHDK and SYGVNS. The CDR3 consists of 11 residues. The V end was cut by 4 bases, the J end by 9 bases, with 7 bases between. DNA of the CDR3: TGTGCCAGCAGTGTAGCGGTTGAGCAGTTCTTC. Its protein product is CASSVAVEQFF.

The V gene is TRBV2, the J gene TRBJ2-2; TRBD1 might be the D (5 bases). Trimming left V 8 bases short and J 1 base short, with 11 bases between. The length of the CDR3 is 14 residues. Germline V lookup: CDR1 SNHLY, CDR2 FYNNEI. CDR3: CASWPQGNTGELFF. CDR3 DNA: TGTGCCAGCTGGCCCCAGGGGAACACCGGGGAGCTGTTTTTT.

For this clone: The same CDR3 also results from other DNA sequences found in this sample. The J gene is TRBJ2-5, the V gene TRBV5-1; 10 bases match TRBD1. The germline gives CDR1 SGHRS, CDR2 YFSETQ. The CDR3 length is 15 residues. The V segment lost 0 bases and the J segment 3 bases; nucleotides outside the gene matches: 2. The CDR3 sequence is CASSLAGTGEETQYF. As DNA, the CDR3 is TGCGCCAGCAGCTTGGCCGGGACAGGGGAAGAGACCCAGTACTTC.

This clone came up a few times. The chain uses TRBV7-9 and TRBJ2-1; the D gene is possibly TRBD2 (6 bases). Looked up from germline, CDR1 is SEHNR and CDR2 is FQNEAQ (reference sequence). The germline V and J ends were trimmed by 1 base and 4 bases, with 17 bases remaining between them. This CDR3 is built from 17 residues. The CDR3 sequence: CASSLGGVGARYNEQFF. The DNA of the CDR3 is TGTGCCAGCAGCTTAGGGGGGGTAGGGGCGCGATACAATGAGCAGTTCTTC.

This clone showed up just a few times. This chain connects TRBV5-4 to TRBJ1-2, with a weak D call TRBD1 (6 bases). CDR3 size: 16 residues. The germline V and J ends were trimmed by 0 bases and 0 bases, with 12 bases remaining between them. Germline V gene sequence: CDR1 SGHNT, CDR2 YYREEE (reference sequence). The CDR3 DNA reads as TGTGCCAGCAGCTTGGCGGGGGGGCGCTCTAACTATGGCTACACCTTC. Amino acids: CASSLAGGRSNYGYTF.

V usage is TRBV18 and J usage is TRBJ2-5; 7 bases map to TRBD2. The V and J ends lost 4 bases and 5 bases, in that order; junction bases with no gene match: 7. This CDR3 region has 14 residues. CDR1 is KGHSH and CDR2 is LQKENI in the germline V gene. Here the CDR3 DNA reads TGTGCCAGCTCACGGGGGGGTTCACGGGAGACCCAGTACTTC. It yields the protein CASSRGGSRETQYF. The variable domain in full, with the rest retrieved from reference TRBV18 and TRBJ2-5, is NAGVMQNPRHLVRRRGQEARLRCSPMKGHSHVYWYRQLPEEGLKFMVYLQKENIIDESGMPKERFSAEFPKEGPSILRIQQVVRGDSAAYFCASSRGGSRETQYFGPGTRLLVL.

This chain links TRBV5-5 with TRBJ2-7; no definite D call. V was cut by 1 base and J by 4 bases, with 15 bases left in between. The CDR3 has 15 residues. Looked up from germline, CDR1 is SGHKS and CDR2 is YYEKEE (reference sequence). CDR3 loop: CASSLFAVPSYEQYV. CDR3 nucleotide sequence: TGTGCCAGCAGCTTGTTCGCGGTCCCCTCGTACGAGCAGTACGTC.

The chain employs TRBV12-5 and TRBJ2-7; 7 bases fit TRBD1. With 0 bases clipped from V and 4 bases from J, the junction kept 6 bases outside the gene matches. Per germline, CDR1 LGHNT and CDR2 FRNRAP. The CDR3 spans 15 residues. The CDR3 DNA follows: TGTGCTAGTGGTTTGGTAGGGACAGCTAATTACGAGCAGTACGTC. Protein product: CASGLVGTANYEQYV.

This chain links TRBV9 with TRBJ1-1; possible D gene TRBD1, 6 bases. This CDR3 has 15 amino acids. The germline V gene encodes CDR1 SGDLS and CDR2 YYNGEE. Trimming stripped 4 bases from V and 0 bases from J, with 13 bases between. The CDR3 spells CASSPGQIMNTEAFF. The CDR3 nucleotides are TGTGCCAGCAGCCCCGGACAGATAATGAACACTGAAGCTTTCTTT.

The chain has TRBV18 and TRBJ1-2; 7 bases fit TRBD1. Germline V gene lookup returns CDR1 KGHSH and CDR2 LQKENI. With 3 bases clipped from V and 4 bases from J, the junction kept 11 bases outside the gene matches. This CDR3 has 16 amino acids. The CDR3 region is CASSPPNEGQTYGYTF. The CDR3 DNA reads TGTGCCAGCTCACCTCCGAATGAGGGACAGACCTATGGCTACACCTTC.

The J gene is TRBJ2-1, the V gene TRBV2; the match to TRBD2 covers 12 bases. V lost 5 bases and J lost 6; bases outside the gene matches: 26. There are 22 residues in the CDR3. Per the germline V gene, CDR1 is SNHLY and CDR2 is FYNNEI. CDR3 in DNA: TGTGCCAGCAGTTACCCCACAGTCGGGGGCGAGGGGACTAGCGGGTTGCGCAATGAGCAGTTCTTC. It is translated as CASSYPTVGGEGTSGLRNEQFF.

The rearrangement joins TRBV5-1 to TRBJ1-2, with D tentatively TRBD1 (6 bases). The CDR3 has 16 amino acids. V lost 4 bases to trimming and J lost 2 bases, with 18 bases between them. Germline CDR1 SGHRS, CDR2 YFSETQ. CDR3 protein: CASSPLSTGTNYGYTF. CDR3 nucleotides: TGCGCCAGCAGCCCGTTATCGACAGGCACGAACTATGGCTACACCTTC.

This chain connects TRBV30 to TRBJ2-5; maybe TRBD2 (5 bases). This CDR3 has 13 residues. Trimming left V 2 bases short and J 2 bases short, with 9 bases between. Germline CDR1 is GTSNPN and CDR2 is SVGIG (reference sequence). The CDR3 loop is CAWSLSGQETQYF. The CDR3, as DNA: TGTGCCTGGAGTTTAAGCGGTCAAGAGACCCAGTACTTC.